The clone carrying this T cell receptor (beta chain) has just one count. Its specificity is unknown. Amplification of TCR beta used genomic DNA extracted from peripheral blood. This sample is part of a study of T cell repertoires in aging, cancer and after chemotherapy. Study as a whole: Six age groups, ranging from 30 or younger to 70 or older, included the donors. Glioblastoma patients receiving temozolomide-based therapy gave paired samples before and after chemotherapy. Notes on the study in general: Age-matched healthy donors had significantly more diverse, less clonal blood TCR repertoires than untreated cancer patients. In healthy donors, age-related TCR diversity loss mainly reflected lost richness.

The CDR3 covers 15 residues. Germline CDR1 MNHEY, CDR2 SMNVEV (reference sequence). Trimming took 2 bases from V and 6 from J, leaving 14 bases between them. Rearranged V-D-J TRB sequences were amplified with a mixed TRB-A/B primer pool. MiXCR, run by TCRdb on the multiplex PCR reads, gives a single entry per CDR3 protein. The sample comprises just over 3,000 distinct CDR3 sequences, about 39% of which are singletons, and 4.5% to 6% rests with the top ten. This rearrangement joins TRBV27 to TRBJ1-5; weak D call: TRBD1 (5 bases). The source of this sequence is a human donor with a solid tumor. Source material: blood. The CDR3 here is CASSLEAGLGQPQHF. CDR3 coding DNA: TGTGCCAGCAGTTTAGAGGCAGGGCTGGGTCAGCCCCAGCATTTT.